This T cell receptor (beta chain) was obtained from a study of blood T cell repertoires in COVID-19. Across the study: Two negative PCRs, clearance, or symptom resolution had been documented for recovered Cohort 3 donors.

Per the authors' pipeline: Reference gene primer amplification in the assay estimated nucleated cell counts. The data were produced by immunoSEQ multiplex PCR, yet TCRdb's version contains in-frame clones alone and is incomplete. V and J calls and clone size are those listed in that table; D and trimming were worked out from the DNA. The sample has hundreds of thousands of clones; approximately 87% are singletons. This clone was seen more than once but under ten times. The CDR3 runs to 13 residues. CDR1 and CDR2 from the germline V gene are KGHSH and LQKENI. Trimming pared 4 bases from V and 8 bases from J, leaving 11 bases between.

The TCR comes from a woman in her 50s in a cohort exposed to, infected with or recovered from COVID-19 (not recorded which). This chain links TRBV18 with TRBJ1-4; perhaps TRBD1 as D (6 bases). Sequencing was carried out using PBMCs or T cells enriched from blood (not recorded which). The CDR3 loop reads CASSQGVQEKLFF. The CDR3 DNA sequence: TGTGCCAGCTCACAGGGGGTCCAGGAAAAACTGTTTTTT.